A selection of T cell receptor beta chains follows, all from one sample in a study of blood T cell repertoires in COVID-19. Using immunoSEQ multiplex PCR, the repertoire was profiled, and TCRdb retains in-frame clones only, with some absent. In the table there are around 300,000 clones, 75% to 90% of which are singletons. Material for sequencing was peripheral blood. Receptor source: a woman aged 25-40 years with COVID-19, enrolled during active disease. Both conserved end residues are part of each CDR3. Each record gives: CDR3 length, V gene, J gene, CDR3 protein.

len: 15; v_gene: TRBV28; j_gene: TRBJ2-7; CDR3aa: CASSFGGTGTYEQYF
len: 14; v_gene: TRBV7-9; j_gene: TRBJ2-1; CDR3aa: CASSPRFTSDEQFF
len: 11; v_gene: TRBV2; j_gene: TRBJ2-3; CDR3aa: CASSVTDTQYF
len: 13; v_gene: TRBV27; j_gene: TRBJ2-3; CDR3aa: CASSPSGTDTQYF
len: 14; v_gene: TRBV2; j_gene: TRBJ2-1; CDR3aa: CASSEESSYNEQFF
len: 14; v_gene: TRBV28; j_gene: TRBJ1-4; CDR3aa: CASSPQGVNEKLFF
len: 13; v_gene: TRBV30; j_gene: TRBJ2-7; CDR3aa: CAWNLKAGTEQYF
len: 14; v_gene: TRBV7-9; j_gene: TRBJ2-1; CDR3aa: CASSVRDREGEQFF
len: 13; v_gene: TRBV2; j_gene: TRBJ1-1; CDR3aa: CASSGHLNTEAFF
len: 15; v_gene: TRBV5-4; j_gene: TRBJ2-7; CDR3aa: CASSLAREGRNEQYF
len: 13; v_gene: TRBV28; j_gene: TRBJ1-5; CDR3aa: CATKGALNQPQHF
len: 14; v_gene: TRBV6-6; j_gene: TRBJ1-2; CDR3aa: CASRGDRYNYGYTF
len: 12; v_gene: TRBV29-1; j_gene: TRBJ1-1; CDR3aa: CSVGDRNTEAFF
len: 13; v_gene: TRBV7-7; j_gene: TRBJ2-1; CDR3aa: CASSLSGNNEQFF
len: 15; v_gene: TRBV19; j_gene: TRBJ2-1; CDR3aa: CASRGDRSYNDEQFF
len: 15; v_gene: TRBV27; j_gene: TRBJ2-1; CDR3aa: CASSFLGTGYNEQFF
len: 15; v_gene: TRBV19; j_gene: TRBJ1-5; CDR3aa: CASSIGTASNQPQHF
len: 15; v_gene: TRBV5-6; j_gene: TRBJ1-5; CDR3aa: CASSFGTGGNQPQHF
len: 15; v_gene: TRBV4-1; j_gene: TRBJ2-1; CDR3aa: CASSQGAGVYNEQFF
len: 13; v_gene: TRBV6-1; j_gene: TRBJ1-5; CDR3aa: CASSDRKNQPQHF
len: 14; v_gene: TRBV9; j_gene: TRBJ1-5; CDR3aa: CASSVGEGGQPQHF
len: 15; v_gene: TRBV5-1; j_gene: TRBJ2-5; CDR3aa: CASSVGTGERETQYF
len: 12; v_gene: TRBV11-2; j_gene: TRBJ2-1; CDR3aa: CASSATGVEQFF
len: 16; v_gene: TRBV9; j_gene: TRBJ2-5; CDR3aa: CASSAAPGRSAETQYF
len: 16; v_gene: TRBV2; j_gene: TRBJ2-1; CDR3aa: CASSDPGARSYNEQFF
len: 13; v_gene: TRBV6-5; j_gene: TRBJ2-2; CDR3aa: CASRGDTTGELFF
len: 14; v_gene: TRBV19; j_gene: TRBJ2-5; CDR3aa: CASLGGGLRETQYF
len: 16; v_gene: TRBV3-1/TRBV3-2; j_gene: TRBJ2-7; CDR3aa: CASSQLGLAKINEQYF
len: 16; v_gene: TRBV4-1; j_gene: TRBJ2-1; CDR3aa: CASSQVDLISYNEQFF
len: 13; v_gene: TRBV19; j_gene: TRBJ1-5; CDR3aa: CASSIDGNTGLHF
len: 16; v_gene: TRBV29-1; j_gene: TRBJ1-2; CDR3aa: CSVIDRIQGVGYGYTF
len: 17; v_gene: TRBV5-1; j_gene: TRBJ2-7; CDR3aa: CASSDREGGASSYEQYF
len: 16; v_gene: TRBV6-2/TRBV6-3; j_gene: TRBJ2-7; CDR3aa: CASSGRETGVLNEQYF